The sequence of this TCR beta chain was determined in a study of read filtering for tumor transcriptome and immune sequencing. Study background: The cohort had around 18 men and approximately 13 women aged roughly 47 to 85, mean about 66 years. TCR-mapped reads were about 3.5 to 10.27 million with IR-seq versus roughly 85 to 1,400 with RNA-seq.

A word on this clonotype: It may be a read error: a sequence one base away is much more abundant.

This library used 300 to 450 ng RNA and molecular barcoded adaptors spanning alpha/delta and beta/gamma chains. Each CDR3 protein is one row after TCRdb ran MiXCR on the reads. In the table there are approximately 43,000 distinct CDR3 sequences, around 15% of which are singletons. Material: a population of CD138-negative cells sorted from bone marrow. The clonotype was recovered from a donor aged 40 or older with multiple myeloma.

In DNA, the CDR3 is TGTGCCACCAGCTCCGGGAATAATCAGCCCCAGCATTTT. The encoded protein is CATSSGNNQPQHF. The chain uses TRBV15 and TRBJ1-5; D ambiguous. Germline V gene data show CDR1 as LNHNV and CDR2 as YYDKDF (reference sequence). The CDR3 is 13 residues long. V was trimmed by 5 bases and J by 4 bases, leaving 9 bases between them.